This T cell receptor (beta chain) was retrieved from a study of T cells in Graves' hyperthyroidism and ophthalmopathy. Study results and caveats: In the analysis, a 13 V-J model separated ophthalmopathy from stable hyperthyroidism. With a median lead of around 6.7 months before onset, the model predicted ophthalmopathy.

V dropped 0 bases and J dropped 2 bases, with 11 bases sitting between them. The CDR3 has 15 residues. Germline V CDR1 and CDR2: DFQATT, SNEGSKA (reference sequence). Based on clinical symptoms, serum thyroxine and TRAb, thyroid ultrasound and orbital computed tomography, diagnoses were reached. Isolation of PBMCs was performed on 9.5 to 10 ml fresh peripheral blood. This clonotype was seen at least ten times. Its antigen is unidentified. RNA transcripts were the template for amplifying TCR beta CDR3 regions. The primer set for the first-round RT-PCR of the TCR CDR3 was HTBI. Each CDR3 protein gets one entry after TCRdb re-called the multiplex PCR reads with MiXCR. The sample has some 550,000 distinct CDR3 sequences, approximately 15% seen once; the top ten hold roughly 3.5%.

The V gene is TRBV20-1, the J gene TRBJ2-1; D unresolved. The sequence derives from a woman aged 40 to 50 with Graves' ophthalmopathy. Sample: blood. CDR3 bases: TGCAGTGCTAGAGAGCCGACCGTGCCCTACAATGAGCAGTTCTTC. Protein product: CSAREPTVPYNEQFF.